The source of this T cell receptor beta chain is a study of beta chain features in type 1 diabetes. Across the whole study: Cell yields, gender and age were similar in healthy donors and patients. Sorted cells, some 98,000,000 in number, were examined across all samples. Study-level results: There was a moderate but significant shortening of TCRB CDR3s in all four CD4+ subsets of Type 1 diabetes patients. Across patients, naive, central memory and Treg TCRB repertoires exhibited apparently greater similarity than was observed across healthy donors.

Every bit of the isolated RNA underwent reverse transcription, so sequencing read expressed TCRB transcripts. Sequenced by immunoSEQ multiplex PCR; TCRdb stores in-frame clones only, minus some. The table lists fewer than 450,000 clones, 13% of them singletons, with 0.015% in the top ten. CD45RO/CCR7/CD25/CD127/CD95/CD27 staining was used to isolate CD4+ naive, central memory, regulatory and stem cell-like memory cells by sorting. Looked up from germline, CDR1 is SGDLS and CDR2 is YYNGEE. V lost 4 bases to trimming and J lost 5 bases, with 12 bases between them. The CDR3 consists of 13 residues. This clone was observed a single time. Its specificity is unknown.

V gene TRBV9 combines with J gene TRBJ1-1; TRBD1 is a possible D gene (6 bases). Material for sequencing was naive CD4+ T cells from blood. The clonotype was recovered from a woman under 30 with type 1 diabetes. The CDR3 reads CASSLQGRTEAFF. The CDR3 DNA reads as TGTGCCAGCAGCTTACAGGGACGAACTGAAGCTTTCTTT.